This is a list of T cell receptor beta chains from one sample in a study of T cells in Graves' hyperthyroidism and ophthalmopathy. TCRdb redid the calling of the multiplex PCR reads with MiXCR, one entry per CDR3 protein. The sample has 500,000 to 800,000 distinct CDR3 sequences; just under 45% are singletons. Material for sequencing was peripheral blood or thyroid tissue (not recorded which). Receptors were obtained from an adult man with Graves' disease, either hyperthyroidism or ophthalmopathy (not recorded which). Both conserved end residues are part of each CDR3. Fields, in order: V gene, D gene, CDR3 length, J gene, clone size, CDR3 protein, CDR3 DNA. A D gene is named only where the DNA matches it firmly. For some rows the clone size is stated as once, few or many, or as a class when expanded; others skip it.

V gene: TRBV5-4; D gene: .; CDR3 length: 14; J gene: TRBJ1-2; clone size: .; CDR3 protein: CASSLEQGRGGYTF; CDR3 DNA: TGTGCCAGCAGCTTGGAACAGGGACGAGGAGGCTACACCTTC
V gene: TRBV2; D gene: .; CDR3 length: 15; J gene: TRBJ1-6; clone size: many; CDR3 protein: CASSENGNRASPLHF; CDR3 DNA: TGTGCCAGCAGTGAAAACGGGAACAGGGCTTCACCCCTCCACTTT
V gene: TRBV28; D gene: .; CDR3 length: 14; J gene: TRBJ1-2; clone size: .; CDR3 protein: CASSSLRGNYGYTF; CDR3 DNA: TGTGCCAGCAGCTCCCTCCGGGGAAACTATGGCTACACCTTC
V gene: TRBV6-1; D gene: TRBD1; CDR3 length: 16; J gene: TRBJ1-2; clone size: .; CDR3 protein: CASSEALGQGTYGYTF; CDR3 DNA: TGTGCCAGCAGTGAAGCGCTAGGACAGGGGACCTATGGCTACACCTTC
V gene: TRBV6-6; D gene: .; CDR3 length: 14; J gene: TRBJ1-3; clone size: .; CDR3 protein: CASREQLRGNTIYF; CDR3 DNA: TGTGCCAGCAGGGAACAGCTACGTGGAAACACCATATATTTT
V gene: TRBV7-8; D gene: .; CDR3 length: 14; J gene: TRBJ2-7; clone size: many; CDR3 protein: CASSGDGSSYEQYF; CDR3 DNA: TGTGCCAGCAGCGGGGACGGCAGCTCCTACGAGCAGTACTTC
V gene: TRBV2; D gene: TRBD1; CDR3 length: 15; J gene: TRBJ1-3; clone size: once; CDR3 protein: CASSDRGQGANTIYF; CDR3 DNA: TGTGCCAGCAGTGACCGGGGACAGGGGGCAAACACCATATATTTT
V gene: TRBV6-1; D gene: .; CDR3 length: 14; J gene: TRBJ2-7; clone size: .; CDR3 protein: CASSEALQGYEQYF; CDR3 DNA: TGTGCCAGCAGTGAAGCGCTACAGGGCTACGAGCAGTACTTC
V gene: TRBV25-1; D gene: TRBD1; CDR3 length: 13; J gene: TRBJ1-1; clone size: .; CDR3 protein: CASIGQGSTEAFF; CDR3 DNA: TGTGCCAGCATAGGACAGGGGAGCACTGAAGCTTTCTTT
V gene: TRBV5-6; D gene: .; CDR3 length: 15; J gene: TRBJ1-2; clone size: .; CDR3 protein: CASSFGSRGVFGYTF; CDR3 DNA: TGTGCCAGCAGCTTTGGATCGCGGGGGGTTTTTGGCTACACCTTC
V gene: TRBV6-5; D gene: .; CDR3 length: 14; J gene: TRBJ1-1; clone size: .; CDR3 protein: CASSYSQVNTEAFF; CDR3 DNA: TGTGCCAGCAGTTACTCGCAGGTGAACACTGAAGCTTTCTTT
V gene: TRBV6-6; D gene: .; CDR3 length: 14; J gene: TRBJ1-4; clone size: .; CDR3 protein: CASSQGWEYEKLFF; CDR3 DNA: TGTGCCAGCAGTCAGGGCTGGGAGTACGAAAAACTGTTTTTT
V gene: TRBV5-1; D gene: .; CDR3 length: 17; J gene: TRBJ2-7; clone size: few; CDR3 protein: CASSLLQVGARAYEQYF; CDR3 DNA: TGCGCCAGCAGCTTGCTCCAGGTAGGGGCGCGGGCCTACGAGCAGTACTTC
V gene: TRBV7-9; D gene: TRBD1; CDR3 length: 15; J gene: TRBJ1-2; clone size: .; CDR3 protein: CASSFTGGFDYGYTF; CDR3 DNA: TGTGCCAGCAGCTTCACAGGGGGCTTTGACTATGGCTACACCTTC
V gene: TRBV12-3/TRBV12-4; D gene: .; CDR3 length: 14; J gene: TRBJ1-6; clone size: few; CDR3 protein: CASSSGGVNSPLHF; CDR3 DNA: TGTGCCAGCAGTTCTGGGGGGGTTAATTCACCCCTCCACTTT
V gene: TRBV19; D gene: .; CDR3 length: 13; J gene: TRBJ1-4; clone size: .; CDR3 protein: CASSGRDNEKLFF; CDR3 DNA: TGTGCCAGTAGTGGTAGGGATAATGAAAAACTGTTTTTT
V gene: TRBV10-3; D gene: .; CDR3 length: 13; J gene: TRBJ1-6; clone size: many; CDR3 protein: CAISESVDRRMTF; CDR3 DNA: TGTGCCATCAGTGAGTCGGTAGACCGTCGAATGACTTTT
V gene: TRBV7-3; D gene: TRBD1; CDR3 length: 16; J gene: TRBJ1-3; clone size: .; CDR3 protein: CASSPTGQGAGNTIYF; CDR3 DNA: TGTGCCAGCAGCCCAACCGGACAGGGGGCTGGAAACACCATATATTTT
V gene: TRBV25-1; D gene: TRBD1; CDR3 length: 14; J gene: TRBJ1-1; clone size: .; CDR3 protein: CASSDPQGATEAFF; CDR3 DNA: TGTGCCAGCAGTGACCCACAGGGGGCCACTGAAGCTTTCTTT
V gene: TRBV14; D gene: TRBD2; CDR3 length: 13; J gene: TRBJ2-7; clone size: many; CDR3 protein: CASSLAGLGEQYF; CDR3 DNA: TGTGCCAGCAGCCTCGCCGGACTAGGCGAGCAGTACTTC
V gene: TRBV7-3; D gene: .; CDR3 length: 13; J gene: TRBJ1-1; clone size: many; CDR3 protein: CASSLDPRAEAFF; CDR3 DNA: TGTGCCAGCAGCCTAGACCCAAGAGCTGAAGCTTTCTTT
V gene: TRBV2; D gene: .; CDR3 length: 13; J gene: TRBJ1-3; clone size: .; CDR3 protein: CASNRDSGNTIYF; CDR3 DNA: TGTGCCAGCAACAGGGACTCTGGAAACACCATATATTTT
V gene: TRBV24-1; D gene: .; CDR3 length: 16; J gene: TRBJ2-7; clone size: .; CDR3 protein: CATSDSLQGFSYEQYF; CDR3 DNA: TGTGCCACCAGTGATTCCCTGCAGGGGTTCTCCTACGAGCAGTACTTC
V gene: TRBV10-2; D gene: .; CDR3 length: 13; J gene: TRBJ2-7; clone size: once; CDR3 protein: CASGQGDISEQYF; CDR3 DNA: TGCGCCAGCGGGCAGGGAGACATTTCCGAGCAGTACTTC
V gene: TRBV7-9; D gene: .; CDR3 length: 11; J gene: TRBJ2-5; clone size: many; CDR3 protein: CASSLGRHRYF; CDR3 DNA: TGTGCCAGCAGCTTGGGCCGGCATCGGTACTTC
V gene: TRBV10-3; D gene: .; CDR3 length: 12; J gene: TRBJ1-2; clone size: .; CDR3 protein: CASSSRRGGYTF; CDR3 DNA: TGTGCCAGCAGTTCGCGGAGGGGTGGCTACACCTTC
V gene: TRBV7-8; D gene: .; CDR3 length: 15; J gene: TRBJ1-2; clone size: .; CDR3 protein: CASSLGTEPRYGYTF; CDR3 DNA: TGTGCCAGCAGCTTAGGGACAGAGCCTAGGTATGGCTACACCTTC
V gene: TRBV15; D gene: .; CDR3 length: 14; J gene: TRBJ1-6; clone size: .; CDR3 protein: CATSKRAGNSPLHF; CDR3 DNA: TGTGCCACCAGCAAGAGAGCAGGCAATTCACCCCTCCACTTT
V gene: TRBV5-1; D gene: TRBD2; CDR3 length: 14; J gene: TRBJ2-7; clone size: .; CDR3 protein: CASTWTSGSYEQYF; CDR3 DNA: TGCGCCAGCACGTGGACTAGCGGGAGTTACGAGCAGTACTTC
V gene: TRBV10-3; D gene: TRBD2; CDR3 length: 14; J gene: TRBJ2-7; clone size: .; CDR3 protein: CAIPLAGGPYEQYF; CDR3 DNA: TGTGCCATCCCACTAGCGGGAGGGCCCTACGAGCAGTACTTC
V gene: TRBV13; D gene: .; CDR3 length: 15; J gene: TRBJ1-2; clone size: many; CDR3 protein: CASSSTGRNYYGYTF; CDR3 DNA: TGTGCCAGCAGCTCGACGGGACGGAACTACTATGGCTACACCTTC
V gene: TRBV9; D gene: TRBD1; CDR3 length: 14; J gene: TRBJ1-2; clone size: .; CDR3 protein: CASSADRGNYGYTF; CDR3 DNA: TGTGCCAGCAGCGCTGACAGGGGAAACTATGGCTACACCTTC
V gene: TRBV2; D gene: .; CDR3 length: 16; J gene: TRBJ1-4; clone size: many; CDR3 protein: CASSEARYPRNEKLFF; CDR3 DNA: TGTGCCAGCAGTGAAGCGCGTTATCCCCGGAATGAAAAACTGTTTTTT
V gene: TRBV10-2; D gene: .; CDR3 length: 14; J gene: TRBJ1-6; clone size: .; CDR3 protein: CASSVGGDDSPLHF; CDR3 DNA: TGCGCCAGCAGTGTTGGGGGAGACGATTCACCCCTCCACTTT
V gene: TRBV2; D gene: .; CDR3 length: 13; J gene: TRBJ1-5; clone size: once; CDR3 protein: CVGEITGNQPQHF; CDR3 DNA: TGTGTCGGCGAGATTACAGGGAATCAGCCCCAGCATTTT
V gene: TRBV2; D gene: .; CDR3 length: 15; J gene: TRBJ2-7; clone size: many; CDR3 protein: CASSEGRGATYEQYF; CDR3 DNA: TGTGCCAGCAGTGAAGGCAGGGGTGCTACCTACGAGCAGTACTTC
V gene: TRBV6-5; D gene: .; CDR3 length: 14; J gene: TRBJ2-5; clone size: few; CDR3 protein: CASLIGTLLGTQYF; CDR3 DNA: TGTGCCAGTTTAATCGGGACCTTACTAGGGACCCAGTACTTC
V gene: TRBV20-1; D gene: .; CDR3 length: 11; J gene: TRBJ2-7; clone size: many; CDR3 protein: CSARDDREQYF; CDR3 DNA: TGCAGTGCTAGGGATGACAGGGAGCAGTACTTC
V gene: TRBV25-1; D gene: .; CDR3 length: 12; J gene: TRBJ1-5; clone size: .; CDR3 protein: CASLAGDQPQHF; CDR3 DNA: TGTGCCAGCTTAGCGGGGGATCAGCCCCAGCATTTT
V gene: TRBV7-2; D gene: TRBD2; CDR3 length: 15; J gene: TRBJ2-5; clone size: .; CDR3 protein: CASSLTAGRGETQYF; CDR3 DNA: TGTGCCAGCAGCTTAACGGCAGGGCGGGGGGAGACCCAGTACTTC
V gene: TRBV7-9; D gene: .; CDR3 length: 12; J gene: TRBJ1-1; clone size: .; CDR3 protein: CAWSHLNTEAFF; CDR3 DNA: TGTGCCTGGAGTCACCTGAACACTGAAGCTTTCTTT
V gene: TRBV19; D gene: .; CDR3 length: 15; J gene: TRBJ2-5; clone size: few; CDR3 protein: CASSMEGGQQETQYF; CDR3 DNA: TGTGCCAGTAGTATGGAAGGCGGGCAGCAAGAGACCCAGTACTTC
V gene: TRBV10-3; D gene: TRBD1; CDR3 length: 16; J gene: TRBJ1-2; clone size: .; CDR3 protein: CASTLNRDRANYGYTF; CDR3 DNA: TGTGCCAGCACCTTAAATCGGGACAGGGCTAACTATGGCTACACCTTC
V gene: TRBV20-1; D gene: .; CDR3 length: 15; J gene: TRBJ1-4; clone size: .; CDR3 protein: CSARKQGSTNEKLFF; CDR3 DNA: TGCAGTGCTAGAAAACAGGGCTCAACTAATGAAAAACTGTTTTTT
V gene: TRBV20-1; D gene: .; CDR3 length: 13; J gene: TRBJ1-1; clone size: .; CDR3 protein: CSAWTVINTEAFF; CDR3 DNA: TGCAGTGCGTGGACGGTAATAAACACTGAAGCTTTCTTT
V gene: TRBV9; D gene: .; CDR3 length: 16; J gene: TRBJ1-1; clone size: .; CDR3 protein: CASSVAAGNLNTEAFF; CDR3 DNA: TGTGCCAGCAGCGTTGCGGCGGGGAATCTGAACACTGAAGCTTTCTTT
V gene: TRBV7-9; D gene: .; CDR3 length: 14; J gene: TRBJ2-7; clone size: .; CDR3 protein: CASSLTGRPYEQYF; CDR3 DNA: TGTGCCAGCAGTTTGACGGGACGCCCCTACGAGCAGTACTTC
V gene: TRBV2; D gene: .; CDR3 length: 8; J gene: TRBJ1-4; clone size: .; CDR3 protein: CASSYSNF; CDR3 DNA: TGTGCCAGCAGTTACTCGAATTTT